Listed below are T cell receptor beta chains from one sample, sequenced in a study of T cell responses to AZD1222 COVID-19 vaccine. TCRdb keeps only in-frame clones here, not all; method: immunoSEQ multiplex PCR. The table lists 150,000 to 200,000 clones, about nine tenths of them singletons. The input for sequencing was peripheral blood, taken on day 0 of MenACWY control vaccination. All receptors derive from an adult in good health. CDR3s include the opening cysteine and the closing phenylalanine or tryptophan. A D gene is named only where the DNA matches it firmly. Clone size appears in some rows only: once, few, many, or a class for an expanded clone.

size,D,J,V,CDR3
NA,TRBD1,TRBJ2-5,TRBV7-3,CASSHTAQGARETQYF
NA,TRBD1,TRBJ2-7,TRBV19,CASSIWNGQVGYEQYF
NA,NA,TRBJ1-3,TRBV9,CASSKGDTSGNTIYF
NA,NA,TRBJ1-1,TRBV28,CASSSQGTEAFF
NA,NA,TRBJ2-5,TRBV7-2,CASSLVRGGTGYQETQYF
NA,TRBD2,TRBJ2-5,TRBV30,CAWSVSGSRETQYF
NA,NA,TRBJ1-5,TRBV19,CASSISLAAGGNQPQHF
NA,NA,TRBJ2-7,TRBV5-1,CASSLGSGRPAYEQYF
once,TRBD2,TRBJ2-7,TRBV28,CASSFLAGGSYEQYF
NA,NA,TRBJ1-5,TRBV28,CASSIRDSSNQPQHF
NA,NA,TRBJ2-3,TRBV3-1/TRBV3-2,CASSQGAGAADTQYF
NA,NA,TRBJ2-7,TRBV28,CASSSLSEAGSYEQYF
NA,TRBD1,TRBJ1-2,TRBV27,CASRPGTGGSGYGYTF
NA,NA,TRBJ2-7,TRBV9,CASSVSSGYEQYF
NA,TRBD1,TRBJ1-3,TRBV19,CASSSTGTGSGNTIYF
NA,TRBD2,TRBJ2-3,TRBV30,CAWGGEGRTDTQYF
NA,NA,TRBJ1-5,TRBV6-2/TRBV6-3,CASSDGGITNQPQHF
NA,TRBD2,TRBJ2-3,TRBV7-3,CASSLEGGLANTQYF
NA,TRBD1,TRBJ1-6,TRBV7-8,CASSRQGGWSPLHF
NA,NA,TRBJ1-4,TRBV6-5,CASTGGGAEKLFF
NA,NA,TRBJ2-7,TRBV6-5,CATTPGEWESNEQYF
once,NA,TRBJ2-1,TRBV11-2,CASRQLEYNEQFF
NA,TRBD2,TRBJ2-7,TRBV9,CASSGGELQEEQYF
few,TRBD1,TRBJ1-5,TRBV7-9,CASSSDRNYGNQPQHF
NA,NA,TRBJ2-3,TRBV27,CASSLLQGASTDTQYF